Each of the 20 T cell receptor beta chains below was sequenced from the same sample in a study of CD8 T cells in Susac syndrome. Reverse transcription used about 0.5 to 1 ug RNA and random hexamers. TCRdb ran MiXCR on the immunoSEQ multiplex PCR reads and lists one entry per CDR3 protein. The table lists some 150,000 distinct CDR3 sequences, 90% to 97% of them singletons. Sequenced material: CD4+ T cells from PBMCs. The receptor set was obtained from a human donor with Susac syndrome.

V gene TRBV20-1 combines with J gene TRBJ2-6, with D possibly being TRBD1 or TRBD2 (5 bases each). This CDR3 is built from 14 residues. CDR1 is DFQATT, CDR2 SNEGSKA, per germline (reference sequence). V shed 2 bases and J shed 3 bases, with 8 bases lying between them. In nucleotides, the CDR3 is TGCAGTGCTAGATCAGGGAGTGGGGCCAACGTCCTGACTTTC. This translates into CSARSGSGANVLTF.

CDR3 protein: CASSQSNSGNTIYF. CDR3 nucleotides: TGTGCCAGCAGCCAAAGTAACTCTGGAAACACCATATATTTT. V and J are TRBV3-1 and TRBJ1-3; D uncertain. Germline CDR1 is LGHDT and CDR2 is YNNKEL (reference sequence). This CDR3 contains 14 residues. V was cut by 2 bases and J by 0 bases, with 5 bases left in between.

This chain joins TRBV12-3 or TRBV12-4 and TRBJ2-5; TRBD2 is a possible D gene (6 bases). CDR3 size: 14 residues. Trimming shortened V by 7 bases and J by 4 bases, and 16 bases separated the two germline ends. CDR3 in amino acids: CASNDRGGGETQYF. Written as DNA, the CDR3 is TGTGCCAGCAACGATAGGGGAGGCGGAGAGACCCAGTACTTC.

This chain uses TRBV3-1 with TRBJ1-1; the D gene is possibly TRBD1 (6 bases). Germline CDR1 and CDR2: LGHDT and YNNKEL (reference sequence). The CDR3 spans 14 residues. V shed 2 bases and J shed 4 bases, with 11 bases lying between them. CDR3 bases: TGTGCCAGCAGCCAAAGGGGGGAGAGCACTGAAGCTTTCTTT. It codes for CASSQRGESTEAFF.

The genes are TRBV29-1 and TRBJ1-1; the D is unclear. The germline V gene encodes CDR1 SQVTM and CDR2 ANQGSEA. Trimming pared 4 bases from V and 0 bases from J, leaving 9 bases between. This CDR3 comprises 13 residues. CDR3 loop: CSVGETMNTEAFF. The CDR3, as DNA: TGCAGCGTTGGGGAGACAATGAACACTGAAGCTTTCTTT.

The V call is TRBV5-1, the J call TRBJ1-2; 7 bases line up with TRBD1. After removal of 4 bases from V and 6 bases from J, the junction contained 12 bases not matched to a gene. CDR3 length: 15 amino acids. The germline gives CDR1 SGHRS, CDR2 YFSETQ. The CDR3 loop is CASSPHAGGEDGYTF. As DNA, the CDR3 is TGCGCCAGCAGCCCACACGCAGGGGGTGAAGATGGCTACACCTTC.

This rearrangement joins TRBV2 to TRBJ2-5; D ambiguous. Per germline, CDR1 SNHLY and CDR2 FYNNEI. The CDR3 is made up of 12 amino acids. Trimming left V 6 bases short and J 3 bases short, with 8 bases between. CDR3 DNA sequence: TGTGCCAGCAGGAGCTGGGAAGAGACCCAGTACTTC. Residues: CASRSWEETQYF.

This clonotype was detected once. V and J are TRBV14 and TRBJ2-1; the match to TRBD2 covers 9 bases. The CDR3 spans 14 residues. Trimming took 1 base from V and 10 from J; bases not matched to a gene: 5. Germline CDR1 is SGHDN and CDR2 is FVKESK. CDR3 loop: CASSQVSGRYEQFF. CDR3 in DNA: TGTGCCAGCAGCCAAGTCAGCGGGAGGTACGAGCAGTTCTTC.

This chain links TRBV14 with TRBJ2-5; D is undetermined. Trimming took 2 bases from V and 2 from J, leaving 3 bases between them. The length of the CDR3 is 12 residues. Per the germline V gene, CDR1 is SGHDN and CDR2 is FVKESK. CDR3 in DNA: TGTGCCAGCAGCCAAAAACAAGAGACCCAGTACTTC. Translated: CASSQKQETQYF. Combining the CDR3 with reference TRBV14 and TRBJ2-5 gives the whole variable domain EAGVTQFPSHSVIEKGQTVTLRCDPISGHDNLYWYRRVMGKEIKFLLHFVKESKQDESGMPNNRFLAERTGGTYSTLKVQPAELEDSGVYFCASSQKQETQYFGPGTRLLVL.

The chain uses TRBV29-1 and TRBJ2-7; TRBD1 might be the D (6 bases). V lost 4 bases and J 3 bases, leaving 10 bases between the germline ends. Germline V lookup: CDR1 SQVTM, CDR2 ANQGSEA. The CDR3 is made up of 12 amino acids. This CDR3 is CSVGARGYEQYF. The CDR3 DNA follows: TGCAGCGTTGGGGCCAGGGGCTACGAGCAGTACTTC.

The rearrangement uses TRBV6-5 and TRBJ2-5, with D perhaps matching TRBD1 (6 bases). Trimming pared 0 bases from V and 2 bases from J, leaving 10 bases between. The V gene's germline CDR1 is MNHEY and CDR2 SVGAGI. The CDR3 extends over 15 amino acids. The CDR3 loop is CASSYSIGGQETQYF. The CDR3, as DNA: TGTGCCAGCAGTTACTCGATAGGGGGACAAGAGACCCAGTACTTC.

The chain has TRBV18 and TRBJ1-1; no definite D call. Trimming stripped 2 bases from V and 3 bases from J, with 13 bases between. The CDR3 contains 15 residues. Germline V gene lookup returns CDR1 KGHSH and CDR2 LQKENI. DNA of the CDR3: TGTGCCAGCTCACCAGTTGCGGGGTCGTACACTGAAGCTTTCTTT. This gives the protein CASSPVAGSYTEAFF.

This chain joins TRBV29-1 and TRBJ1-2; D is undetermined. This CDR3 is built from 10 residues. With 4 bases removed from V and 8 bases from J, the gap between germline ends came to 8 bases. Per germline, CDR1 SQVTM and CDR2 ANQGSEA. This chain's CDR3 is CSVVVGGYTF. CDR3 bases: TGCAGCGTTGTTGTGGGCGGCTACACCTTC.

V gene TRBV28 combines with J gene TRBJ1-2, with D unresolved. The CDR3 sequence is 12 residues long. CDR1 MDHEN and CDR2 SYDVKM come from the germline V gene. V shed 8 bases and J shed 4 bases, with 11 bases lying between them. The CDR3 DNA reads as TGTGCCAGCGCCCCGGGTAGCTATGGCTACACCTTC. Protein: CASAPGSYGYTF.

The chain has TRBV3-1 and TRBJ2-7, with no clear D. The germline V gene encodes CDR1 LGHDT and CDR2 YNNKEL (reference sequence). The CDR3 runs to 12 residues. V was pared by 6 bases and J by 4 bases, with 10 bases between. The CDR3 loop reads CASSAREYEQYF. The CDR3 DNA is TGTGCCAGCAGTGCACGAGAATACGAGCAGTACTTC.

This clonotype was seen just once. This sequence joins TRBV4-1 and TRBJ2-1; 9 bases align to TRBD2. The CDR3 has 17 amino acids. Trimming removed 4 bases from V and 5 bases from J; junction bases left unmatched: 12. The germline gives CDR1 MGHRA, CDR2 YSYEKL. In DNA form, the CDR3 reads TGCGCCAGCAGCCGTTTAATAGCGGGAGTTTATCACAATGAGCAGTTCTTC. Translated, it gives CASSRLIAGVYHNEQFF.

The chain joins TRBV3-1 to TRBJ2-1; D is uncertain. V was clipped by 4 bases and J by 0 bases, with 13 bases between them. The CDR3 runs to 16 residues. CDR1 LGHDT and CDR2 YNNKEL come from the germline V gene (reference sequence). DNA for the CDR3: TGTGCCAGCAGCCCCTACTCCAAAAGCTCCTACAATGAGCAGTTCTTC. This encodes CASSPYSKSSYNEQFF.

The chain recombines TRBV3-1 with TRBJ1-3; no reliable D call. CDR3 length: 15 amino acids. V lost 6 bases and J 2 bases, leaving 14 bases between the germline ends. The germline CDR1 and CDR2 sequences are LGHDT and YNNKEL (reference sequence). CDR3 amino acids: CASSPLGFAGNTIYF. CDR3 nucleotide sequence: TGTGCCAGCAGTCCCCTGGGGTTCGCTGGAAACACCATATATTTT.

The chain links TRBV3-1 to TRBJ2-5; no clear D gene. Between the trimmed V and J ends, which lost 6 bases and 5 bases, there was a span of 10 bases. CDR3 length: 12 amino acids. Per germline, CDR1 LGHDT and CDR2 YNNKEL (reference sequence). CDR3 in amino acids: CASRERFETQYF. CDR3 nucleotides: TGTGCCAGCAGGGAGAGGTTTGAGACCCAGTACTTC.

The J gene is TRBJ2-5, the V gene TRBV20-1; 14 bases are shared with TRBD2. The CDR3 contains 15 residues. V lost 6 bases, J lost 5 bases, and 8 bases stayed unmatched. Germline CDR1 is DFQATT and CDR2 is SNEGSKA (reference sequence). The CDR3 DNA reads as TGCAGTGCCCCCCTGGGACTAGCGGGAGACGAGACCCAGTACTTC. Encoded protein: CSAPLGLAGDETQYF.